Given below is one T cell receptor beta chain in context. The recovered donors of Cohort 3 showed two negative PCRs, clearance, or symptom resolution. The data originate from a study of blood T cell repertoires in COVID-19. Study details: Both acute and convalescent COVID-19 samples were obtained from the United States, Italy and Spain.

The CDR3 extends over 16 amino acids. V lost 8 bases to trimming and J lost 3 bases, with 22 bases between them. The germline CDR1 and CDR2 sequences are LNHDA and SQIVND (reference sequence). The authors' processing: Amplification of reference gene primers was used by the study to estimate nucleated cell counts. The method was immunoSEQ multiplex PCR; TCRdb's version includes in-frame clones alone and lacks a portion of them. V and J calls and clone size come straight from that table; D and trimming were deduced from the DNA. This table holds about 310,000 clones, 85% to 90% found once. This clonotype originated in a woman in her twenties or thirties who had recovered from COVID-19. The chain couples TRBV19 to TRBJ2-5, with D possibly TRBD1 on 5 matching bases. What was sequenced was PBMCs or T cells enriched from blood (not recorded which). The DNA for the CDR3 is TGTGCCAGTGGTACTATGGACATCTGGGGCGAAGAGACCCAGTACTTC. This sequence encodes CASGTMDIWGEETQYF.